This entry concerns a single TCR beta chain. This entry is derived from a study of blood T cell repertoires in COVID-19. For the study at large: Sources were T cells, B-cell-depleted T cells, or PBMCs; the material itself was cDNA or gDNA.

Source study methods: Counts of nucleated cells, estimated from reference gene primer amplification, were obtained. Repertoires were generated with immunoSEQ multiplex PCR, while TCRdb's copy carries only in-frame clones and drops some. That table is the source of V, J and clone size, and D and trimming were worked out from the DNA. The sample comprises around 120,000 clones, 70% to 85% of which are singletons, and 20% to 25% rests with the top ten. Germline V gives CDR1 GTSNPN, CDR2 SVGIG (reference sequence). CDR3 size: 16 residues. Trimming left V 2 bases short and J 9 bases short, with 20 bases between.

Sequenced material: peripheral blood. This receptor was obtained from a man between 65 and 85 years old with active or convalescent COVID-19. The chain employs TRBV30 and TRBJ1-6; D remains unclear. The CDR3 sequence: CAWSTTGVKRSSPLHF. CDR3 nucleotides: TGTGCCTGGAGTACAACCGGGGTAAAGAGGAGTTCACCCCTCCACTTT.